The present T cell receptor beta chain was sequenced within a study of T cells after somatic rescue of genetic block. This clone was seen a few times. This CDR3 region has 15 residues. The germline V gene has CDR1 SQVTM and CDR2 ANQGSEA. Trimming took 5 bases from V and 5 from J, leaving 19 bases between them. Repertoires were generated with immunoSEQ multiplex PCR, while TCRdb's copy carries only in-frame clones and drops some. This sample has 110,000 or so clones, with about 93% found just once. This chain links TRBV29-1 with TRBJ1-5; D gene ambiguous. Sample: peripheral blood mononuclear cells (PBMCs). This clonotype was obtained from a woman younger than 30. The CDR3 nucleotides are TGCAGCGTTACACCACAAGGCAGGTATTATCAGCCCCAGCATTTT. Protein: CSVTPQGRYYQPQHF.